This entry lists 22 T cell receptor beta chains sequenced from one sample in a study of regulatory T cells in long-lasting Graves disease. The time point is: persistent/refractory GD, antithyroid drugs over 5 years with positive TRAb. TCR sequences were obtained from RNA taken from PBMCs. Arm-PCR with iRepertoire HTBI primers amplified the CDR3 regions for these TCR beta libraries. A single record per CDR3 protein comes from TCRdb applying MiXCR to the multiplex PCR reads. The sample lists roughly 500,000 distinct CDR3 sequences, around a fifth occurring once. The sequenced sample was peripheral blood mononuclear cells (PBMCs), obtained when the disease was refractory, from a patient treated with antithyroid drugs. These receptors came from a female donor with Graves disease.

J is TRBJ2-2 and V is TRBV15; maybe TRBD1 (5 bases). CDR1 is LNHNV and CDR2 is YYDKDF in the germline V gene (reference sequence). The length of the CDR3 is 13 residues. V was shortened by 5 bases and J by 5 bases, with 9 bases between the two germline ends. The CDR3, as DNA: TGTGCCACCAGCGCCCAGGGTACCGGGGAGCTGTTTTTT. Translation: CATSAQGTGELFF.

This clonotype was seen a few times. V usage is TRBV20-1 and J usage is TRBJ2-5, with 9 positions matching TRBD1. Trimming at V came to 6 bases and at J to 4 bases, leaving 6 bases not matched to a gene. Per germline, CDR1 DFQATT and CDR2 SNEGSKA (reference sequence). The CDR3 consists of 13 residues. CDR3 in amino acids: CSANPTGGETQYF. CDR3 DNA: TGCAGTGCGAACCCGACAGGGGGAGAGACCCAGTACTTC.

On this clonotype itself: A much larger clone sits a single nucleotide away, making a read error possible. Since the CDR3 does not end with the conserved phenylalanine or tryptophan, this likely comes from a read error. The V and J genes are TRBV12-3 or TRBV12-4 and TRBJ2-7; 9 bases align to TRBD2. V lost 6 bases and J lost 2; bases outside the gene matches: 11. CDR3 length equals 16 residues. CDR3 region: CASSSPFSGSAYEQYL. The CDR3 DNA reads as TGTGCCAGCAGCTCTCCCTTTAGCGGGAGTGCCTACGAGCAGTACCTC.

At least ten counts were recorded for this clonotype. The V and J genes are TRBV2 and TRBJ2-7; the match to TRBD1 covers 8 bases. Germline CDR1 SNHLY, CDR2 FYNNEI. J gave up 12 bases and V 7 bases, and 14 bases lay outside the gene matches. The CDR3 has 13 amino acids. The CDR3 DNA reads as TGTGCCAGCACCCAAGCCCCGGACAGGGTGTGGTACTTC. Its protein is CASTQAPDRVWYF.

Ten or more counts support this clonotype. Its ends do not fully match the called genes, so a read error is possible. The chain recombines TRBV12-3 or TRBV12-4 with TRBJ2-2; D call uncertain. The length of the CDR3 is 12 residues. The CDR3 is CATSENTGELFF. CDR3 nucleotides: TGTGCCACCAGTGAAAACACCGGGGAGCTGTTTTTT.

This clonotype was picked up many times. V gene TRBV29-1 combines with J gene TRBJ2-5; D is uncertain. CDR3 length: 11 residues. The germline gives CDR1 SQVTM, CDR2 ANQGSEA. Trimming took 6 bases from V and 0 from J, leaving 5 bases between them. CDR3 sequence: CSVGHQETQYF. The CDR3 coding sequence is TGCAGCGTCGGGCACCAAGAGACCCAGTACTTC.

This rearrangement joins TRBV7-9 to TRBJ2-5, with D tentatively TRBD1 (6 bases). The CDR3 has 15 residues. In germline, CDR1 is SEHNR, CDR2 FQNEAQ (reference sequence). Trimming left V 5 bases short and J 4 bases short, with 17 bases between. The chain's CDR3 is CASSPQTGFIETQYF. DNA of the CDR3: TGTGCCAGCAGCCCTCAAACAGGGTTTATAGAGACCCAGTACTTC.

There are many counts of this clonotype. This sequence joins TRBV28 and TRBJ2-4; possible D gene TRBD2, 5 bases. The CDR3 runs to 15 residues. The germline V gene encodes CDR1 MDHEN and CDR2 SYDVKM. V dropped 8 bases and J dropped 0 bases, with 14 bases sitting between them. This chain's CDR3 is CASGSVTLAKNIQYF. As DNA, the CDR3 is TGTGCCAGCGGGAGTGTAACCCTAGCCAAAAACATTCAGTACTTC.

This chain connects TRBV13 to TRBJ2-7; TRBD2 might be the D (5 bases). CDR1 and CDR2 (germline): PRHDT, FYEKMQ (reference sequence). The CDR3 spans 14 residues. With 6 bases removed from V and 7 bases from J, the gap between germline ends came to 19 bases. This chain's CDR3 is CASSLTPGLGEQYF. The CDR3 nucleotides read TGTGCCAGCAGTTTAACACCGGGGTTGGGGGAGCAGTACTTC. Together with reference TRBV13 and TRBJ2-7, the CDR3 gives the full variable domain: AAGVIQSPRHLIKEKRETATLKCYPIPRHDTVYWYQQGPGQDPQFLISFYEKMQSDKGSIPDRFSAQQFSDYHSELNMSSLELGDSALYFCASSLTPGLGEQYFGPGTRLTVT.

This clonotype occurred once. The chain employs TRBV6-5 and TRBJ1-2, with 7 bases that match TRBD1. CDR1 and CDR2 (germline): MNHEY, SVGAGI. The CDR3 is made up of 14 amino acids. V shed 4 bases, J shed 4 bases, and the junction held 6 bases outside the gene matches. CDR3 amino acids: CASSLDRASYGYTF. The CDR3 bases are TGTGCCAGCAGTTTAGACAGGGCGAGCTATGGCTACACCTTC.

This clonotype was detected ten times or more. The rearrangement links TRBV20-1 to TRBJ2-2, with D unresolved. Germline V gene data show CDR1 as DFQATT and CDR2 as SNEGSKA (reference sequence). V shed 0 bases and J shed 8 bases, with 10 bases lying between them. This CDR3 is built from 13 residues. CDR3: CSARDLDQGELFF. CDR3 sequence (DNA): TGCAGTGCTAGAGATCTGGACCAGGGGGAGCTGTTTTTT.

This chain links TRBV5-1 with TRBJ1-2; 8 bases are shared with TRBD1. Germline assignment: CDR1 SGHRS and CDR2 YFSETQ. CDR3 length equals 15 residues. J was trimmed by 8 bases and V by 0 bases; bases with no gene match: 9. CDR3 in amino acids: CASSLGGQGAVGYTF. CDR3 coding DNA: TGCGCCAGCAGCTTGGGTGGGCAGGGGGCAGTCGGCTACACCTTC.

This clonotype was picked up a small number of times. The J gene is TRBJ2-7, the V gene TRBV19; tentative D call: TRBD2 (6 bases). Germline assignment: CDR1 LNHDA and CDR2 SQIVND (reference sequence). The CDR3 extends over 14 amino acids. Trimming took off 3 bases at V and 6 bases at J, with 15 bases between the two ends. The CDR3: CASSILGGDSEQYF. Written as DNA, the CDR3 is TGTGCCAGTAGTATTTTAGGAGGGGATAGCGAGCAGTACTTC.

This clonotype has a handful of counts. The genes are TRBV27 and TRBJ1-5; D may be TRBD1 (5 bases). Germline-derived CDR1 and CDR2 are MNHEY and SMNVEV (reference sequence). The V end was cut by 4 bases, the J end by 10 bases, with 11 bases between. This CDR3 comprises 12 residues. CDR3 amino acids: CASSSVGEPQHF. In nucleotides, the CDR3 is TGTGCCAGCAGTTCAGTAGGGGAACCCCAGCATTTT.

J is TRBJ1-2 and V is TRBV7-2; a weak D match, TRBD1 (5 bases). Trimming removed 1 base from V and 11 bases from J, with 17 bases in between. Germline CDR1 SGHTA, CDR2 FQGNSA. The CDR3 has 14 amino acids. In nucleotides, the CDR3 is TGTGCCAGCAGCTTAGGTCCGGGGACGGAGAAGTACACCTTC. It codes for CASSLGPGTEKYTF.

This clonotype was seen at least ten times. J is TRBJ2-7 and V is TRBV7-9; D uncertain. The CDR3 is 15 residues long. CDR1 and CDR2 from the germline V gene are SEHNR and FQNEAQ (reference sequence). V dropped 2 bases and J dropped 6 bases, with 17 bases sitting between them. The CDR3, as DNA: TGTGCCAGCAGCTTAACCCCCCTCAGTCCGGTCGAGCAGTACTTC. It encodes CASSLTPLSPVEQYF.

This clonotype was found a few times. The chain employs TRBV7-2 and TRBJ2-1, with no clear D. This CDR3 comprises 13 residues. V was shortened by 5 bases and J by 8 bases, with 13 bases between the two germline ends. Germline V gives CDR1 SGHTA, CDR2 FQGNSA. Here the CDR3 reads CASSLRAKYEQFF. DNA of the CDR3: TGTGCCAGCAGCCTTCGGGCTAAGTATGAGCAGTTCTTC.

The V and J genes are TRBV30 and TRBJ2-5, with a weak D call TRBD2 (7 bases). The CDR3 consists of 15 residues. Germline lookup yields CDR1 GTSNPN and CDR2 SVGIG (reference sequence). V gave up 4 bases and J gave up 2 bases, with 17 bases separating them. The CDR3: CAWKVGGGPQETQYF. CDR3 in DNA: TGTGCCTGGAAGGTAGGGGGAGGGCCGCAAGAGACCCAGTACTTC. The variable domain in full, with the rest retrieved from reference TRBV30 and TRBJ2-5, is SQTIHQWPATLVQPVGSPLSLECTVEGTSNPNLYWYRQAAGRGLQLLFYSVGIGQISSEVPQNLSASRPQDRQFILSSKKLLLSDSGFYLCAWKVGGGPQETQYFGPGTRLLVL.

This clonotype was counted only a few times. The chain links TRBV7-9 to TRBJ1-4; no firm D call. The V gene's germline CDR1 is SEHNR and CDR2 FQNEAQ (reference sequence). Trimming cost V 5 bases and J 2 bases, with 9 bases left between them. The CDR3 runs 14 residues. The CDR3 is CASSQTMTNEKLFF. CDR3 bases: TGTGCCAGCAGCCAGACAATGACTAATGAAAAACTGTTTTTT.

A remark on this clonotype: A much larger clone is a single base away; this may be a read error. This chain connects TRBV12-5 to TRBJ1-1, with a weak D call TRBD1 (5 bases). The CDR3 sequence is 17 residues long. From germline, CDR1 is LGHNT and CDR2 FRNRAP. With 4 bases removed from V and 1 base from J, the gap between germline ends came to 19 bases. CDR3 nucleotides: TGTGCTAGTGGTTCGGTCTTAACCGGAGGGGCGAACACTGAAGCTTTCTTT. This sequence encodes CASGSVLTGGANTEAFF. Full variable domain (outside the CDR3, taken from reference TRBV12-5 and TRBJ1-1): DARVTQTPRHKVTEMGQEVTMRCQPILGHNTVFWYRQTMMQGLELLAYFRNRAPLDDSGMPKDRFSAEMPDATLATLKIQPSEPRDSAVYFCASGSVLTGGANTEAFFGQGTRLTVV.

This clonotype showed up many times. The rearrangement uses TRBV12-3 or TRBV12-4 and TRBJ2-7, with 7 bases that match TRBD1. The CDR3 covers 16 residues. With V trimmed by 3 bases and J by 4 bases, 12 bases remained unmatched. CDR3 coding DNA: TGTGCCAGCAGTTTCTGGTCAGGGGGTGTTAGGTACGAGCAGTACTTC. Its translation: CASSFWSGGVRYEQYF.

The chain has TRBV4-3 and TRBJ1-1; 7 positions match TRBD1. The CDR3 totals 15 residues. Germline V CDR1 and CDR2: LGHNA, YSLEER. After removal of 2 bases from V and 1 base from J, the junction contained 4 bases not matched to a gene. The CDR3 DNA reads as TGCGCCAGCAGCCAAACCGGGACAGAGAACACTGAAGCTTTCTTT. Its protein product is CASSQTGTENTEAFF.